This T cell receptor (beta chain) appears in the sequencing data of a study of blood T cell repertoires in COVID-19. Study-wide background: Italy, Spain and the United States were the sources of the convalescent and acute COVID-19 samples. In each case, the material was cDNA or gDNA derived from T cells, B-cell-depleted T cells, or PBMCs.

In the original workflow: Counts of nucleated cells, estimated from reference gene primer amplification, were obtained. Here immunoSEQ multiplex PCR was the method, and the copy in TCRdb shows in-frame clones only, minus some. V and J calls and clone size are given by that table; D and trimming were obtained from the DNA. Of 150,000 to 200,000 clones in the sample, 70% to 90% were seen once. Germline V gene data show CDR1 as SGHTA and CDR2 as FQGNSA. V was pared by 5 bases and J by 4 bases, with 6 bases of the junction left unmatched. This CDR3 spans 14 amino acids. The clonotype originates from a man aged 35 to 55 with active or convalescent COVID-19. Input material: peripheral blood. The chain links TRBV7-2 to TRBJ1-1; 8 positions agree with TRBD1. The chain's CDR3 is CASSPYRGVTEAFF. The CDR3 DNA reads as TGTGCCAGCAGCCCCTACAGGGGGGTCACTGAAGCTTTCTTT.